This T cell receptor beta chain stems from a study of OX40 agonist ivuxolimab in advanced cancers. Study-wide background: Enrolled patients in dose escalation had cancers that were hepatocellular carcinoma, melanoma, renal cell or head and neck cancer.

The V segment lost 4 bases and the J segment 9 bases; nucleotides outside the gene matches: 6. CDR1 and CDR2 from the germline V gene are SGHTA and FQGTGA. This CDR3 has 13 amino acids. TCRdb's table, derived via immunoSEQ multiplex PCR, lists solely in-frame clones and lacks some. This table has 60,000 to 100,000 clones, 92% appearing once. The chain has TRBV7-3 and TRBJ2-3; TRBD2 agrees at 8 bases. This sequence originates from an adult with an advanced solid tumor such as melanoma, head and neck, liver or kidney cancer. The sequences come from CD4+ or CD8+ T cells sorted from blood, collected in a trial of the OX40 agonist ivuxolimab. In nucleotides, the CDR3 is TGTGCCAGCAGCTCATTAGCGGGAAGGACGCAGTATTTT. Translated: CASSSLAGRTQYF. The full variable domain, in which reference TRBV7-3 and TRBJ2-3 provide the parts outside the CDR3, is GAGVSQTPSNKVTEKGKYVELRCDPISGHTALYWYRQSLGQGPEFLIYFQGTGAADDSGLPNDRFFAVRPEGSVSTLKIQRTERGDSAVYLCASSSLAGRTQYFGPGTRLTVL.